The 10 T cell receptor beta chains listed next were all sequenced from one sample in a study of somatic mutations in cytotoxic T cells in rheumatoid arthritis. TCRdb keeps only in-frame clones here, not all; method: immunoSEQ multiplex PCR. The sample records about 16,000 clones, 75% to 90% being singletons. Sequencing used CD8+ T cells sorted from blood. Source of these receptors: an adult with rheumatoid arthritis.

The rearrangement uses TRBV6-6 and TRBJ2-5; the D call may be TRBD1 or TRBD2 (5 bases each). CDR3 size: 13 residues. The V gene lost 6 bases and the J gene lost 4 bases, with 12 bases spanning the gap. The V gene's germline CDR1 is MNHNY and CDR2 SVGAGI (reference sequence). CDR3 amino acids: CASSPGTAETQYF. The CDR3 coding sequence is TGTGCCAGCAGCCCCGGGACGGCAGAGACCCAGTACTTC.

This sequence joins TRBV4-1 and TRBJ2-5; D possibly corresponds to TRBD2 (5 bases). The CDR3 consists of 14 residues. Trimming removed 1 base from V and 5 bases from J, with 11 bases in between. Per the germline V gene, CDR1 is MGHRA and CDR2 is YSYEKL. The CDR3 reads CASSQVAGGETQYF. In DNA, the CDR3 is TGCGCCAGCAGCCAAGTCGCGGGTGGGGAGACCCAGTACTTC.

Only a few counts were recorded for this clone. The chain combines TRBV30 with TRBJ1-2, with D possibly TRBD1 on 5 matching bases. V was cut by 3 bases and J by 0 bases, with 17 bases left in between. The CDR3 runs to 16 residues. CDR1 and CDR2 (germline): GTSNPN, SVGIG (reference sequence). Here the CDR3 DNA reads TGTGCCTGGAGCTTTCGCGACAGAGCCTCTAACTATGGCTACACCTTC. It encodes CAWSFRDRASNYGYTF.

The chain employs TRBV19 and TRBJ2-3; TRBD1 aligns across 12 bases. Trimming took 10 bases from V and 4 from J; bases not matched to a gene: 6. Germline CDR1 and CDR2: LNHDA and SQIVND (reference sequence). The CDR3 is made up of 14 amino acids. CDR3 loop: CATGDRGRPDTQYF. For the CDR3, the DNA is TGTGCCACCGGGGACAGGGGGCGCCCAGATACGCAGTATTTT.

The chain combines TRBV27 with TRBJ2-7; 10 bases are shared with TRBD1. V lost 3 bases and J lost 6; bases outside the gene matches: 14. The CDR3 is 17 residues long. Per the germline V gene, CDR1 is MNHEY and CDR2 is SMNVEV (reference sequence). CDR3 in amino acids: CASSLSVRDRGPREQYF. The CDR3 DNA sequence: TGTGCCAGCAGTTTGAGTGTCCGGGACAGGGGACCTCGCGAGCAGTACTTC.

CDR3 sequence reads: CASSPVGTFLADTEAFF. In DNA, the CDR3 is TGCGCCAGCAGCCCTGTTGGGACATTCCTGGCGGACACTGAAGCTTTCTTT. The V and J genes are TRBV5-1 and TRBJ1-1, with a weak D call TRBD1 (6 bases). The CDR3 has 17 amino acids. Germline CDR1 reads SGHRS; CDR2 reads YFSETQ. Trimming took 4 bases from V and 3 from J, leaving 22 bases between them.

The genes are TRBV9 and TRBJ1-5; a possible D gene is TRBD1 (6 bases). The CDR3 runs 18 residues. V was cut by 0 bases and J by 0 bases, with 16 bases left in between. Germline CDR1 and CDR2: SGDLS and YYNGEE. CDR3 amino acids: CASSVVGDKPHSNQPQHF. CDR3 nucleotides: TGTGCCAGCAGCGTAGTTGGGGACAAACCTCATAGCAATCAGCCCCAGCATTTT.

The CDR3 region is CASSEGTYYNEQFF. DNA of the CDR3: TGTGCCAGCAGTGAAGGGACTTACTACAATGAGCAGTTCTTC. The chain is built from TRBV6-1 and TRBJ2-1; D is perhaps TRBD2 (5 bases). This CDR3 has 14 residues. V was trimmed by 1 base and J by 3 bases, leaving 7 bases between them. Germline CDR1 and CDR2: MNHNS and SASEGT.

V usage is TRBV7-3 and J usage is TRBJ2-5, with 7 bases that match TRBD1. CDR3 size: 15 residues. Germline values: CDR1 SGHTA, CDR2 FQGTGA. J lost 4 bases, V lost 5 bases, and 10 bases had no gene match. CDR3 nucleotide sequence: TGTGCCAGCAGCGTGACGAACCGGGACAGAGAGACCCAGTACTTC. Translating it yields CASSVTNRDRETQYF.

The CDR3 region is CASSLGTGVHEQYF. The DNA of the CDR3 is TGTGCCAGCAGTTTGGGGACAGGGGTCCACGAGCAGTACTTC. The V gene is TRBV28, the J gene TRBJ2-7, with 10 positions matching TRBD1. Germline assignment: CDR1 MDHEN and CDR2 SYDVKM. J was trimmed by 5 bases and V by 3 bases; bases with no gene match: 4. This CDR3 has 14 residues.